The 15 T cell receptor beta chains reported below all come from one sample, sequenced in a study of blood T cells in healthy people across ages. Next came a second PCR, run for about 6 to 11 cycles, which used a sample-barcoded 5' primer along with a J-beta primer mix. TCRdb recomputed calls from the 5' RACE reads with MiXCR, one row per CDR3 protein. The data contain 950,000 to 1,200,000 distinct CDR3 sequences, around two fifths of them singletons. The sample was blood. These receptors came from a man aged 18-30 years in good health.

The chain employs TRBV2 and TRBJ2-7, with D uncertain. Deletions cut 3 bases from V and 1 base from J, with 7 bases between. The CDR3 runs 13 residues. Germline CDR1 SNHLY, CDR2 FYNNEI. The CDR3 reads CASSDVGSYEQYF. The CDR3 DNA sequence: TGTGCCAGCAGTGATGTCGGTTCCTACGAGCAGTACTTC.

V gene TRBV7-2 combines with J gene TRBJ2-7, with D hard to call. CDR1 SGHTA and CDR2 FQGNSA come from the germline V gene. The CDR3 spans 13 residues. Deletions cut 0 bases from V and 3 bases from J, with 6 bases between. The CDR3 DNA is TGTGCCAGCAGCTTAGCGAGTATCTACGAGCAGTACTTC. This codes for CASSLASIYEQYF. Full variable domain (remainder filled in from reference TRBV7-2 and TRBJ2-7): GAGVSQSPSNKVTEKGKDVELRCDPISGHTALYWYRQSLGQGLEFLIYFQGNSAPDKSGLPSDRFSAERTGGSVSTLTIQRTQQEDSAVYLCASSLASIYEQYFGPGTRLTVT.

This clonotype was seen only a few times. The CDR3 coding sequence is TGTGCCAGCAGCTTAGACAGGGGTCCGCAGTATTTT. Amino acid sequence: CASSLDRGPQYF. V and J are TRBV7-2 and TRBJ2-3, with 7 bases lining up with TRBD1. The CDR3 totals 12 residues. Germline loops: CDR1 SGHTA, CDR2 FQGNSA. J lost 10 bases, V lost 1 base, and 2 bases had no gene match.

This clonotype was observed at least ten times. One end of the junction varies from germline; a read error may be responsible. CDR3 DNA: TGTGCCAGCACCTTAGACAGGGAGGTTTCCTACAATGAGCAGTTCTTC. Amino acids: CASTLDREVSYNEQFF. This chain uses TRBV7-9 with TRBJ2-1; D is possibly TRBD1 (7 bases). Germline CDR1 SEHNR, CDR2 FQNEAQ (reference sequence). This CDR3 spans 16 amino acids.

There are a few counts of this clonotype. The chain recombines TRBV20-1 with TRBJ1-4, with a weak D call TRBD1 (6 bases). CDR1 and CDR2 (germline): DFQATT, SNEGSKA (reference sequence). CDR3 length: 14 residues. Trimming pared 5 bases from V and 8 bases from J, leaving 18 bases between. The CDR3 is CSAAPPGVGEKLFF. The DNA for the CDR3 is TGCAGTGCTGCCCCCCCAGGGGTGGGGGAAAAACTGTTTTTT.

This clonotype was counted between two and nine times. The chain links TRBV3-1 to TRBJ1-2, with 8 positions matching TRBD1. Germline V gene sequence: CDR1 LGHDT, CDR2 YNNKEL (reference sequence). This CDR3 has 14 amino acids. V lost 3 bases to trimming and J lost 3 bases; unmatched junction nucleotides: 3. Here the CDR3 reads CASSHRTGYYGYTF. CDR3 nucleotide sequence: TGTGCCAGCAGCCACCGGACAGGGTACTATGGCTACACCTTC.

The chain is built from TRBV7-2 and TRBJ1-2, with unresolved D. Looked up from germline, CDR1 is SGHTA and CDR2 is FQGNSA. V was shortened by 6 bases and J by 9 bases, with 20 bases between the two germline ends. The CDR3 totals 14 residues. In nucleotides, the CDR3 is TGTGCCAGCAGTTTGGAACTTTTGGCGGATAGCTACACCTTC. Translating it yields CASSLELLADSYTF. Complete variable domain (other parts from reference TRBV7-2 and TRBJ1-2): GAGVSQSPSNKVTEKGKDVELRCDPISGHTALYWYRQSLGQGLEFLIYFQGNSAPDKSGLPSDRFSAERTGGSVSTLTIQRTQQEDSAVYLCASSLELLADSYTFGSGTRLTVV.

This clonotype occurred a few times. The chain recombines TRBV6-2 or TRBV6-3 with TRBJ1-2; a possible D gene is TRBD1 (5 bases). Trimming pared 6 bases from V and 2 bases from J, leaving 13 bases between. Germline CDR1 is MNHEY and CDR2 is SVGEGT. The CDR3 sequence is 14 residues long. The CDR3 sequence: CASRSPQGNYGYTF. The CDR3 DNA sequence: TGTGCCAGCAGATCCCCTCAGGGCAACTATGGCTACACCTTC.

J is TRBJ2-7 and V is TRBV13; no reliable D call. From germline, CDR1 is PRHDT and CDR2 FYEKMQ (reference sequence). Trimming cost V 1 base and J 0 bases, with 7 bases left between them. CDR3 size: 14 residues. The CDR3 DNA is TGTGCCAGCAGCTTAGAAGGAGACTCCTACGAGCAGTACTTC. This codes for CASSLEGDSYEQYF.

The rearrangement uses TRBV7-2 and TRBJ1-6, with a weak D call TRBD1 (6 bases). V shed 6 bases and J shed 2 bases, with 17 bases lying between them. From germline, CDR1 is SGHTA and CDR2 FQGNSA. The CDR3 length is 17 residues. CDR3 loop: CASRKLQGTTYNSPLHF. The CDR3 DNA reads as TGTGCCAGCAGGAAATTACAGGGAACCACCTATAATTCACCCCTCCACTTT.

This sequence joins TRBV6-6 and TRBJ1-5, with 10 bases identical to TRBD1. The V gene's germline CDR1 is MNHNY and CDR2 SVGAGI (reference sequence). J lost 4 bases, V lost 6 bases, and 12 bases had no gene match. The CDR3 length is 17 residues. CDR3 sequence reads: CASSPYRTGGMNQPQHF. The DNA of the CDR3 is TGTGCCAGCAGCCCCTATCGGACAGGGGGAATGAATCAGCCCCAGCATTTT.

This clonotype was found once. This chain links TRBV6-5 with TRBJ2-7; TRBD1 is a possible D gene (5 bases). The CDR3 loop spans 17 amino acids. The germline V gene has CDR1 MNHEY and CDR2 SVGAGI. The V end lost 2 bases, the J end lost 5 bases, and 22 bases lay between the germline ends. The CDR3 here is CASSYGPPGIAPNEQYF. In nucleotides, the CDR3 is TGTGCCAGCAGTTACGGGCCCCCAGGGATCGCGCCTAACGAGCAGTACTTC.

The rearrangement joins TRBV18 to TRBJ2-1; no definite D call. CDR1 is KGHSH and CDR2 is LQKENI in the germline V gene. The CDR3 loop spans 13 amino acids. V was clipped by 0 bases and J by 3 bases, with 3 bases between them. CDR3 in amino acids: CASSPPVYNEQFF. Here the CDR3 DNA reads TGTGCCAGCTCACCACCTGTCTACAATGAGCAGTTCTTC. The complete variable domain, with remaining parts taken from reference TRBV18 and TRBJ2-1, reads NAGVMQNPRHLVRRRGQEARLRCSPMKGHSHVYWYRQLPEEGLKFMVYLQKENIIDESGMPKERFSAEFPKEGPSILRIQQVVRGDSAAYFCASSPPVYNEQFFGPGTRLTVL.

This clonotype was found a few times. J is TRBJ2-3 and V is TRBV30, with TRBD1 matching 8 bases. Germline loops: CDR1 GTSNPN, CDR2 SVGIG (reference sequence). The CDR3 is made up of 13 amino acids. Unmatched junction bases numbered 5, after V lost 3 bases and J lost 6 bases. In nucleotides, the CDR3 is TGTGCCTGGAGCGGACAGGGTTTTGATACGCAGTATTTT. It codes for CAWSGQGFDTQYF.

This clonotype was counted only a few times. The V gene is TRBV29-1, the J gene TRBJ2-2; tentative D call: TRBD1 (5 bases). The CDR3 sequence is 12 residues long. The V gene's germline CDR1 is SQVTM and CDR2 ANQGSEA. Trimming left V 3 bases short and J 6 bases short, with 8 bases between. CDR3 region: CSVDWGAGELFF. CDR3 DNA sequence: TGCAGCGTTGATTGGGGCGCCGGGGAGCTGTTTTTT.